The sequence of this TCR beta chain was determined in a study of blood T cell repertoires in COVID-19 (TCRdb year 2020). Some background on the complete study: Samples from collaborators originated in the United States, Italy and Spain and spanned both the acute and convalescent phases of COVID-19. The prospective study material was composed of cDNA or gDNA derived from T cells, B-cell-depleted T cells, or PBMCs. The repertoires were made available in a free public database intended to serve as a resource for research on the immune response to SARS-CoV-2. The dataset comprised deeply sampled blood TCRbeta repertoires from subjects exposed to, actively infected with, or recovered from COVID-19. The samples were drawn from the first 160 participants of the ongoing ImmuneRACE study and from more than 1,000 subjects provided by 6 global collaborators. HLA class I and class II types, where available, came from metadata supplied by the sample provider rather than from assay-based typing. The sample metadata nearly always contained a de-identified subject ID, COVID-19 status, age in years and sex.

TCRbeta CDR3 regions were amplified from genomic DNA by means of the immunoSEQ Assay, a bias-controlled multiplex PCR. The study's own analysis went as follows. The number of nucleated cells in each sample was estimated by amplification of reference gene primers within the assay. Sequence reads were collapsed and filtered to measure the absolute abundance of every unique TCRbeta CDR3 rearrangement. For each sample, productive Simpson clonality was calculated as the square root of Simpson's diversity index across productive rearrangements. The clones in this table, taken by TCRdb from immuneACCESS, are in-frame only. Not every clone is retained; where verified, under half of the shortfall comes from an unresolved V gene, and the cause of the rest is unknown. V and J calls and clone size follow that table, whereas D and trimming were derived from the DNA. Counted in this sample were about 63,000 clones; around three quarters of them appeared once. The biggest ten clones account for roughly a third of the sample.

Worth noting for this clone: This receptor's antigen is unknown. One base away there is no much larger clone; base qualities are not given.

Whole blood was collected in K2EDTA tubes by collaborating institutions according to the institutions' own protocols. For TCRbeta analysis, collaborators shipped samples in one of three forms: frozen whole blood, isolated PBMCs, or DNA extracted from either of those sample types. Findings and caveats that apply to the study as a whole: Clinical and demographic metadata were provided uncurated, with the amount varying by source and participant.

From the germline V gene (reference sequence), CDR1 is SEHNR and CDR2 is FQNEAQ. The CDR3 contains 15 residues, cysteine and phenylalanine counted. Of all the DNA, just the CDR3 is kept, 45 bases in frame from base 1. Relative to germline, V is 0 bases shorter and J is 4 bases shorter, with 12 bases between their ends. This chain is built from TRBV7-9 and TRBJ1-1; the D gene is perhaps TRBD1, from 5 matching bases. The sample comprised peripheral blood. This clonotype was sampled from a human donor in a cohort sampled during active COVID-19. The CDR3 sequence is CASSLAFGGATEAFF. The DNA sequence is TGTGCCAGCAGCTTAGCGTTCGGGGGTGCCACTGAAGCTTTCTTT.